This T cell receptor beta chain was obtained from a study of T cell responses to AZD1222 COVID-19 vaccine. The data were produced by immunoSEQ multiplex PCR, yet TCRdb's version contains in-frame clones alone and is incomplete. The sample yields approximately 150,000 clones, more than 85% seen once. CDR3 size: 13 residues. Germline values: CDR1 LGHDT, CDR2 YNNKEL (reference sequence). V was pared by 1 base and J by 7 bases, with 8 bases between. The sequence derives from an adult in good health. The V call is TRBV3-1 (or the pseudogene TRBV3-2), the J call TRBJ1-5, with a weak D call TRBD1 (5 bases). Here the sequenced sample was peripheral blood, taken on day 0 of AZD1222 vaccination. CDR3 in amino acids: CASSQAGIQPQHF. The CDR3 DNA follows: TGTGCCAGCAGCCAAGCAGGGATCCAGCCCCAGCATTTT.